The clone carrying this T cell receptor beta chain was observed at least ten times. No antigen is known for it. The donors were adults (healthy and HIV-negative) with no recent acute infections or vaccinations. Sorted subsets were amplified in replicate PCRs using 200 ng DNA, roughly 30,000 T cell genomes. TCRdb keeps only in-frame clones here, not all; method: immunoSEQ multiplex PCR. The sample holds 330,000 or so clones, around 79% seen once. The data belong to a study of shared clonotypes between healthy human individuals. Study-wide results and caveats: Estimated richness was generally greater in naive than memory subsets.

CDR3 length: 14 residues. Germline V gives CDR1 SNHLY, CDR2 FYNNEI. With 7 bases removed from V and 3 bases from J, the gap between germline ends came to 13 bases. This sequence originates from a man aged 25-40 years in good health. The rearrangement joins TRBV2 to TRBJ1-5; a possible D gene is TRBD1 (6 bases). Material for sequencing was memory CD4+ T cells sorted from blood. The subset was: CD45RA-negative fraction. This chain's CDR3 is CASTPDRTNQPQHF. As DNA, the CDR3 is TGTGCCAGCACTCCCGACAGGACCAATCAGCCCCAGCATTTT.